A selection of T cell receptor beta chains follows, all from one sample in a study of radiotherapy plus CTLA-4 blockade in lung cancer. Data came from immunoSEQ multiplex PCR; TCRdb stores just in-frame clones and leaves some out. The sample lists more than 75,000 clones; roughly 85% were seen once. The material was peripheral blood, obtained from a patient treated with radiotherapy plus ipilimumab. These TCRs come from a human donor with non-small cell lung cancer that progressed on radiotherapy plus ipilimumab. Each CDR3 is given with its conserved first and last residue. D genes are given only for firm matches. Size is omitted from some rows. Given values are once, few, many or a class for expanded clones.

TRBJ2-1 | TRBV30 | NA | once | TGTGCCTGGAGTAAGGGCAGGGCTGATGAGCAGTTCTTC | CAWSKGRADEQFF
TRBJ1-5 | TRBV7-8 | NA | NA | TGTGCCAGCAGCTTAGCGGGGACGGTTAGCAATCAGCCCCAGCATTTT | CASSLAGTVSNQPQHF
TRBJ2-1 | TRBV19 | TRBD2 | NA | TGTGCCAGTACCATAGCGGGGGGACGGAATGAGCAGTTCTTC | CASTIAGGRNEQFF
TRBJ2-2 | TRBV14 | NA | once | TGTGCCAGCAGCCAAGTCTCAGGGAAGGCCGGGGAGCTGTTTTTT | CASSQVSGKAGELFF
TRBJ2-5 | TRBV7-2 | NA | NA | TGTGCCAGCAGCTTAGCCCCCTCACTACCTGACCAAGAGACCCAGTACTTC | CASSLAPSLPDQETQYF
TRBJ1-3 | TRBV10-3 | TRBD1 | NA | TGTGCCATCAGAGGGACAGGCTCTGGAAACACCATATATTTT | CAIRGTGSGNTIYF
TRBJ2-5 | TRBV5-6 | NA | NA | TGTGCCAGCAGCCAAGGGCAGGCAGGAGAGACCCAGTACTTC | CASSQGQAGETQYF
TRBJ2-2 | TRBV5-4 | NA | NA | TGTGCCAGCAGCTTGGAATTCGCCGGGGAGCTGTTTTTT | CASSLEFAGELFF
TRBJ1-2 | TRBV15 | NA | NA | TGTGCCACCAGCAGAGACAGTCTATGGCACACCTTC | CATSRDSLWHTF
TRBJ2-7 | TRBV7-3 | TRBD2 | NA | TGTGCCAGCAGCTTAACCGGGACTAGCGGGAGCTACGAGCAGTACTTC | CASSLTGTSGSYEQYF
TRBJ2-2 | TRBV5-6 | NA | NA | TGTGCCAGCAGCTTCCAGACGGGCACCGGGGAGCTGTTTTTT | CASSFQTGTGELFF
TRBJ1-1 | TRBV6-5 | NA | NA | TGTGCCACACGACAGGACCAGGCGAACACTGAAGCTTTCTTT | CATRQDQANTEAFF
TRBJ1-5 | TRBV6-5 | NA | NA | TGTGCCAGCAGTTACTCAGGGAGTGGAAATCAGCCCCAGCATTTT | CASSYSGSGNQPQHF
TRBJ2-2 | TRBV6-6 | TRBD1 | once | TGTGCCAGCAGTTACTCGGGACAGCCGAACACCGGGGAGCTGTTTTTT | CASSYSGQPNTGELFF
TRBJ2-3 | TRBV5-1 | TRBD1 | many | TGCGCCAGCAGCAAGGGACAGGGTGCAGATACGCAGTATTTT | CASSKGQGADTQYF
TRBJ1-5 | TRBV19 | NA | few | TGTGCCAGTAGGAGTCCCCGAGTCGGCCTCCAAACGAATCAGCCCCAGCATTTT | CASRSPRVGLQTNQPQHF
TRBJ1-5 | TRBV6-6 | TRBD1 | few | TGTGCCAGCAGTTACTCTGGGACAGGCAATCAGCCCCAGCATTTT | CASSYSGTGNQPQHF
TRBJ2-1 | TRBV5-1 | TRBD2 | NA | TGCGCCAGCAGCCTCCAAGGACTAGCGGGAGTCATCGGCGAGCAGTTCTTC | CASSLQGLAGVIGEQFF
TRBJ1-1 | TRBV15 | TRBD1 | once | TGTGCCACCAGGGGACAGGGGTTGAACAACACTGAAGCTTTCTTT | CATRGQGLNNTEAFF
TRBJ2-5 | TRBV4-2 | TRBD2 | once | TGTGCCAGCAGCCAAGTGGGAGCGGGAGTCGCGGAAGAGACCCAGTACTTC | CASSQVGAGVAEETQYF
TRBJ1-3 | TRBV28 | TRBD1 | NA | TGTGCCAGCATCAGTCCAGGGGGCTATTCTGGAAACACCATATATTTT | CASISPGGYSGNTIYF
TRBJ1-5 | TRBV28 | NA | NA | TGTGCCAGCAGTTTTGAGAGCAATCAGCCCCAGCATTTT | CASSFESNQPQHF
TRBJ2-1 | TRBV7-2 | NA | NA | TGTGCCAGCAGCGAGGGCGGACTGCTAGGGTACAATGAGCAGTTCTTC | CASSEGGLLGYNEQFF
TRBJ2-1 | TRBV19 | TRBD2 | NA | TGTGCCAGTAGTATAGTGGGACTAGCAACCCGCTCCTACAATGAGCAGTTCTTC | CASSIVGLATRSYNEQFF
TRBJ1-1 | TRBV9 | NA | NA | TGTGCCAGCAGCTTCCGGGACACTCTTGGTGGTGAAGCTTTCTTT | CASSFRDTLGGEAFF
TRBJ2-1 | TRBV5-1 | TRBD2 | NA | TGCGCCAGCCGGACTAGCGGGAGCTCCTACAATGAGCAGTTCTTC | CASRTSGSSYNEQFF
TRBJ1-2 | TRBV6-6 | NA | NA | TGTGCCAGCAGCCGCCTACAGGGAAATGGCTACACCTTC | CASSRLQGNGYTF
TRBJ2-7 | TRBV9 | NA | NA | TGTGCCAGCAGCGTAGGGGGTAGTGAGCAGTACTTC | CASSVGGSEQYF
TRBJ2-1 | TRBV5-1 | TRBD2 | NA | TGCGCCAGCAGCCCTAGCGGCCACAATGAGCAGTTCTTC | CASSPSGHNEQFF
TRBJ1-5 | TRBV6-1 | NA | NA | TGTGCCAGCGGGACGGGCAATCAGCCCCAGCATTTT | CASGTGNQPQHF
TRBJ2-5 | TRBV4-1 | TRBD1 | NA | TGCGCCAGCAGCCAAGTAGGGGGCTCGGAGACCCAGTACTTC | CASSQVGGSETQYF
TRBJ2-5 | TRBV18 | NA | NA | TGTGCCAGCTCACCGCAGGGTATGGAGACCCAGTACTTC | CASSPQGMETQYF
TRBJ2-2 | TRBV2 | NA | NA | TGTGCCAGCAGTGAAGGATGGGTCACCGGGGAGCTGTTTTTT | CASSEGWVTGELFF
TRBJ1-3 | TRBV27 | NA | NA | TGTGCCAGCAGTTTTTCGGGAAGTGGAAACACCATATATTTT | CASSFSGSGNTIYF
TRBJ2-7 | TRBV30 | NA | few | TGTGCCTGGAGTTCTGGGGTTATCTACGAGCAGTACTTC | CAWSSGVIYEQYF
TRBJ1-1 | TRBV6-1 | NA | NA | TGTGCCAGCAGCCAGGACAGCGCGAACACTGAAGCTTTCTTT | CASSQDSANTEAFF
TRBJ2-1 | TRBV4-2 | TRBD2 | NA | TGTGCCAGCAGCCAAGATCCCACTAGCGGGAGGTCCTACAATGAGCAGTTCTTC | CASSQDPTSGRSYNEQFF
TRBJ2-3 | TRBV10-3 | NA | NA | TGTGCCATCAGGAGGGAGGGGGGCACAGATACGCAGTATTTT | CAIRREGGTDTQYF
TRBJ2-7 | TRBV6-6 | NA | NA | TGTGCCAGCACGTGGGGCTGGGGGGACTACGAGCAGTACTTC | CASTWGWGDYEQYF